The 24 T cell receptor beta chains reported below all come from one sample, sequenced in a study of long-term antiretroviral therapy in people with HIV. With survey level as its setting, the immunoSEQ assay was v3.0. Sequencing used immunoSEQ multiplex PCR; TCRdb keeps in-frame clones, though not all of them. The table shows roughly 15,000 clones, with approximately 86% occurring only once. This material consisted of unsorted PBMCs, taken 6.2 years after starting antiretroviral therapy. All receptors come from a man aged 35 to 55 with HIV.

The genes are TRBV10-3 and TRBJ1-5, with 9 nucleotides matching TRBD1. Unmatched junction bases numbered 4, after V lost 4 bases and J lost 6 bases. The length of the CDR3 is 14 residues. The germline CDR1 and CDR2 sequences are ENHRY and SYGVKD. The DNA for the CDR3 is TGTGCCATCAGTGGGACAGGGGCGGCTCAGCCCCAGCATTTT. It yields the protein CAISGTGAAQPQHF.

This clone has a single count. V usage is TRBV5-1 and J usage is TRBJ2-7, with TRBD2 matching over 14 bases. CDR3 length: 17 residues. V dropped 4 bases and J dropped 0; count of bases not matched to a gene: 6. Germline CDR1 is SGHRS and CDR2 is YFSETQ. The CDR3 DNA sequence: TGCGCCAGCAGCCTAGGACTAGCGGGAGGTAGCTCCTACGAGCAGTACTTC. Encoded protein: CASSLGLAGGSSYEQYF. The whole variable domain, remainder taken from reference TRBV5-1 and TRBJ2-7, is KAGVTQTPRYLIKTRGQQVTLSCSPISGHRSVSWYQQTPGQGLQFLFEYFSETQRNKGNFPGRFSGRQFSNSRSEMNVSTLELGDSALYLCASSLGLAGGSSYEQYFGPGTRLTVT.

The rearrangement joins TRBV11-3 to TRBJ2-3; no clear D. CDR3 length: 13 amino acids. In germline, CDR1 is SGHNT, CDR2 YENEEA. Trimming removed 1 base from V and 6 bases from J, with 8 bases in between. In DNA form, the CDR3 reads TGTGCCAGCAGCTTAGTCCCCTCCGATACGCAGTATTTT. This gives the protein CASSLVPSDTQYF.

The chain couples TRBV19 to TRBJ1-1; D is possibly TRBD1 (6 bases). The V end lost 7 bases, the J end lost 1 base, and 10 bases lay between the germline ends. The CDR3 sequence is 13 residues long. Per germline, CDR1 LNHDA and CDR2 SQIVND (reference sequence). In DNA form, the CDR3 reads TGTGCCAGTAAGACCAGGGGGAACACTGAAGCTTTCTTT. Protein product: CASKTRGNTEAFF.

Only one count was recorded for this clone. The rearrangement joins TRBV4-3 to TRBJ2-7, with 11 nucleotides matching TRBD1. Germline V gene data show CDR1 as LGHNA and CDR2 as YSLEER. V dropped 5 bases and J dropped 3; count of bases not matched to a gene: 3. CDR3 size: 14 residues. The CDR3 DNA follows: TGCGCCAGCAGCGCAGGGACAGGGGGCTACGAGCAGTACTTC. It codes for CASSAGTGGYEQYF.

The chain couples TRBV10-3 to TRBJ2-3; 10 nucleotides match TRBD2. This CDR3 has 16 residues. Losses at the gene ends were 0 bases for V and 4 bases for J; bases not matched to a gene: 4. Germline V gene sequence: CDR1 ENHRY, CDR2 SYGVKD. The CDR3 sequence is CAISESTAGGPDTQYF. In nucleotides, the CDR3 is TGTGCCATCAGTGAGTCGACAGCGGGAGGGCCAGATACGCAGTATTTT.

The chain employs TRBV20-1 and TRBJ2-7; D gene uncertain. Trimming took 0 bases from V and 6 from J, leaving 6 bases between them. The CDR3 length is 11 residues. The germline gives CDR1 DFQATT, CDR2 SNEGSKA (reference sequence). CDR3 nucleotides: TGCAGTGCTAGAGATTCACCCGAGCAGTACTTC. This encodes CSARDSPEQYF.

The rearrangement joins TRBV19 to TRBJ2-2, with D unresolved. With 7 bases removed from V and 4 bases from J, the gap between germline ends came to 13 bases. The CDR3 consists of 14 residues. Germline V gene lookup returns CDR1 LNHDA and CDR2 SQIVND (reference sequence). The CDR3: CASNLESFTGELFF. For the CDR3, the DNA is TGTGCCAGTAATCTAGAGTCCTTCACCGGGGAGCTGTTTTTT.

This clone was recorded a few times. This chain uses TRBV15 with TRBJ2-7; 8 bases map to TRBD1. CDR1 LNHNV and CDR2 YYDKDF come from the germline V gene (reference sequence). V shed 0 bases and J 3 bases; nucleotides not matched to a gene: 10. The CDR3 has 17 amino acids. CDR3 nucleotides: TGTGCCACCAGCAGAGAGAACACCGGGACAGGACACTACGAGCAGTACTTC. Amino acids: CATSRENTGTGHYEQYF.

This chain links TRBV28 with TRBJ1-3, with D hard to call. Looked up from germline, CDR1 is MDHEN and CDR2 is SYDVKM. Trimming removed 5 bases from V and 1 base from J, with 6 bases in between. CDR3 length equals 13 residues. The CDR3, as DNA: TGTGCCAGCAGTGGGAGGTCTGGAAACACCATATATTTT. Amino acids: CASSGRSGNTIYF.

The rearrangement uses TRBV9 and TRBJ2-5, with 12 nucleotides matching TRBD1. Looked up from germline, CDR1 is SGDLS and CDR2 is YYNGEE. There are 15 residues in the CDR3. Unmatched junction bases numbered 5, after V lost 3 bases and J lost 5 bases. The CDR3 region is CASSAGTGGAETQYF. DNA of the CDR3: TGTGCCAGCAGCGCCGGGACAGGGGGCGCGGAGACCCAGTACTTC.

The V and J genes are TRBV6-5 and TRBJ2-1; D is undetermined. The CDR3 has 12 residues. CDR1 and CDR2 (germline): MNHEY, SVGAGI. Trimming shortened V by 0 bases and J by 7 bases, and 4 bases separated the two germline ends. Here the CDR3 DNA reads TGTGCCAGCAGTTACTCGAGAAATGAGCAGTTCTTC. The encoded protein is CASSYSRNEQFF.

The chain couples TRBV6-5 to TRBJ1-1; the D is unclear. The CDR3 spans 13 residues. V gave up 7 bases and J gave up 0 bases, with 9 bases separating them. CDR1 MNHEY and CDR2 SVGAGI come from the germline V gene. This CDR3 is CASKRSMNTEAFF. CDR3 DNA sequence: TGTGCCAGCAAGAGAAGCATGAACACTGAAGCTTTCTTT.

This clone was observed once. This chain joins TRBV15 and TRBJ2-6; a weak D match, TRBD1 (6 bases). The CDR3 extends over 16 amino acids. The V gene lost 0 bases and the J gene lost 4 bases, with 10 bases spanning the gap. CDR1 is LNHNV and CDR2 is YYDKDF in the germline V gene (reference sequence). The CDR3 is CATSRDSGAGANVLTF. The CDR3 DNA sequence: TGTGCCACCAGCAGAGATTCAGGGGCCGGGGCCAACGTCCTGACTTTC.

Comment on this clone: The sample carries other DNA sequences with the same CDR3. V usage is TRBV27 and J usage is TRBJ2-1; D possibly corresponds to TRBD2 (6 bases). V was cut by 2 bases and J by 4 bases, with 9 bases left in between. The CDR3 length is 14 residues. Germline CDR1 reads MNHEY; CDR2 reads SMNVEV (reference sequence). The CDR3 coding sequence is TGTGCCAGCAGTTTAGGCGCGGGATACAATGAGCAGTTCTTC. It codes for CASSLGAGYNEQFF.

The CDR3 DNA reads TGTGCCAGCAGCTTGTATATGGTTTATGGGGACAGGGTGCAGTTCTTC. It specifies CASSLYMVYGDRVQFF. V and J are TRBV5-4 and TRBJ2-1; 9 bases match TRBD1. With 1 base clipped from V and 12 bases from J, the junction kept 14 bases outside the gene matches. Germline assignment: CDR1 SGHNT and CDR2 YYREEE (reference sequence). This CDR3 contains 16 residues.

The DNA for the CDR3 is TGTGCCAGCAGCTCCAGGGTTTCCGGGGCCAACGTCCTGACTTTC. Its protein is CASSSRVSGANVLTF. V usage is TRBV5-6 and J usage is TRBJ2-6, with a tentative D call TRBD1 (5 bases). The length of the CDR3 is 15 residues. The ends were cut back, 3 bases at V and 4 bases at J, with 11 bases in the middle. CDR1 and CDR2 from the germline V gene are SGHDT and YYEEEE.

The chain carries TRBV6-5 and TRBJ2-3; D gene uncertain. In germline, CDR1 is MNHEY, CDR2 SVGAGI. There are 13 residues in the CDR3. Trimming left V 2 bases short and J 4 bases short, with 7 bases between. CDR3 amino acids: CASSYTQSDTQYF. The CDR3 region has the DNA TGTGCCAGCAGTTACACACAGTCAGATACGCAGTATTTT.

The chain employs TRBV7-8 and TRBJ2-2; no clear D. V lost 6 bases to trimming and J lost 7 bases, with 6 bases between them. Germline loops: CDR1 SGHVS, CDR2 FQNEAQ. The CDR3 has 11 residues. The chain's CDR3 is CASRVGGELFF. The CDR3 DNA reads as TGTGCCAGCAGAGTTGGCGGGGAGCTGTTTTTT.

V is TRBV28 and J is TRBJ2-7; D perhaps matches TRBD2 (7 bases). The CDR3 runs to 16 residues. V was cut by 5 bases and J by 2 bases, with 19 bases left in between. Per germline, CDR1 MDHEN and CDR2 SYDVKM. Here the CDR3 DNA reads TGTGCCAGCAGTAGCGGGACATATGTAAGTCCCTACGAGCAGTACTTC. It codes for CASSSGTYVSPYEQYF.

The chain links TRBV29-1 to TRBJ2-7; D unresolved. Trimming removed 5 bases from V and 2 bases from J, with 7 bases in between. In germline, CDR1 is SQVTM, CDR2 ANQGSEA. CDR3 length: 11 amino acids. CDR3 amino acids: CSVIRAYEQYF. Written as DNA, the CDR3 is TGCAGCGTTATACGTGCCTACGAGCAGTACTTC.

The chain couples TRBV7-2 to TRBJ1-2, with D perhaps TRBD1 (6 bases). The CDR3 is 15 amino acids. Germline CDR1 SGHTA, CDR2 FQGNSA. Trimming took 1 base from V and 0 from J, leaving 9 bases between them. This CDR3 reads CASSLGAGANYGYTF. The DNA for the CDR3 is TGTGCCAGCAGCTTAGGGGCAGGGGCTAACTATGGCTACACCTTC.

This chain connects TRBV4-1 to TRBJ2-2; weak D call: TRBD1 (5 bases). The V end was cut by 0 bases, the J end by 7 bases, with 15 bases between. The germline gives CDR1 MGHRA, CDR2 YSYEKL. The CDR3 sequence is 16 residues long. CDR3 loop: CASSQDQGRLNGELFF. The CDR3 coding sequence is TGCGCCAGCAGCCAAGACCAGGGCCGGTTAAACGGGGAGCTGTTTTTT.

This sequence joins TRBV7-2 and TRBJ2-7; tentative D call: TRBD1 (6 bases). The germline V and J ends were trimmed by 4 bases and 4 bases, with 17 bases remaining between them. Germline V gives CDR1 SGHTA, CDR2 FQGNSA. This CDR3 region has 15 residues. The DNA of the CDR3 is TGTGCCAGCAGCTCAAATCCGGGACACCGATACGAGCAGTACTTC. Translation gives CASSSNPGHRYEQYF.